This passage covers 28 T cell receptor beta chains from one sample sequenced in a study of cytotoxic CD8 clonotypes in ibrutinib-treated CLL. Using immunoSEQ multiplex PCR, the repertoire was profiled, and TCRdb retains in-frame clones only, with some absent. The sample holds some 170,000 clones, approximately 91% seen once. Specimen: PBMCs, collected at disease progression, from a patient treated with ibrutinib. All receptors come from a human donor with chronic lymphocytic leukemia.

This rearrangement joins TRBV29-1 to TRBJ2-3; the D gene is possibly TRBD1 (5 bases). V lost 4 bases and J 4 bases, leaving 15 bases between the germline ends. The CDR3 totals 14 residues. CDR1 and CDR2 from the germline V gene are SQVTM and ANQGSEA. The CDR3 spells CSVGAVGAADTQYF. The CDR3 DNA reads as TGCAGCGTTGGGGCTGTTGGGGCCGCAGATACGCAGTATTTT.

The chain uses TRBV7-9 and TRBJ2-3; a weak D match, TRBD2 (5 bases). This CDR3 region has 14 residues. Germline V CDR1 and CDR2: SEHNR, FQNEAQ (reference sequence). V was clipped by 2 bases and J by 2 bases, with 8 bases between them. CDR3 in DNA: TGTGCCAGCAGCTTACAGCGGTCCACAGATACGCAGTATTTT. Amino acid sequence: CASSLQRSTDTQYF.

The V call is TRBV5-1, the J call TRBJ1-1, with 8 bases matching TRBD1. This CDR3 comprises 14 residues. CDR1 is SGHRS and CDR2 is YFSETQ in the germline V gene. Trimming at V came to 3 bases and at J to 1 base, leaving 2 bases not matched to a gene. The CDR3 loop is CASSWGTGNTEAFF. The CDR3 nucleotides read TGCGCCAGCAGCTGGGGGACAGGGAACACTGAAGCTTTCTTT.

This sequence joins TRBV7-2 and TRBJ2-7, with D possibly TRBD2 on 6 matching bases. Germline V lookup: CDR1 SGHTA, CDR2 FQGNSA. This CDR3 spans 15 amino acids. With 5 bases removed from V and 4 bases from J, the gap between germline ends came to 18 bases. The CDR3 here is CASSPRGSGLYEQYF. The CDR3 region has the DNA TGTGCCAGCAGCCCGAGGGGTAGCGGCCTGTACGAGCAGTACTTC.

V is TRBV10-2 and J is TRBJ2-7, with 10 bases matching TRBD1. The germline V gene encodes CDR1 WSHSY and CDR2 SAAADI. The CDR3 covers 15 residues. The J segment lost 3 bases and the V segment lost 4 bases, leaving 6 bases of the junction unmatched. The CDR3 is CASSAGTGVLYEQYF. The CDR3 DNA sequence: TGCGCCAGCAGTGCGGGGACAGGGGTACTCTACGAGCAGTACTTC.

This chain links TRBV5-1 with TRBJ2-1, with 7 bases aligning to TRBD1. CDR3 size: 15 residues. The germline gives CDR1 SGHRS, CDR2 YFSETQ. V shed 0 bases, J shed 5 bases, and the junction held 5 bases outside the gene matches. The CDR3 region is CASSLGQGSHNEQFF. In nucleotides, the CDR3 is TGCGCCAGCAGCTTGGGACAGGGTTCCCACAATGAGCAGTTCTTC.

This clone was seen a handful of times. This chain uses TRBV4-1 with TRBJ2-7; 7 bases line up with TRBD2. The junction had 8 bases not matched to a gene; V was cut back by 3 bases and J by 6 bases. The germline CDR1 and CDR2 sequences are MGHRA and YSYEKL. This CDR3 contains 14 residues. The CDR3 region is CASSHREAGSEQYF. The CDR3 DNA reads as TGCGCCAGCAGCCATCGGGAAGCGGGAAGCGAGCAGTACTTC.

This clone was observed a single time. CDR3 DNA: TGTGCCAGCAGTTCTAACAGGGTACACAATGAGCAGTTCTTC. Translating it yields CASSSNRVHNEQFF. The chain uses TRBV7-3 and TRBJ2-1; TRBD1 is a possible D gene (6 bases). CDR3 length equals 14 residues. V shed 6 bases and J shed 5 bases, with 14 bases lying between them. Germline CDR1 is SGHTA and CDR2 is FQGTGA. Supplemented by reference TRBV7-3 and TRBJ2-1, the full variable domain reads GAGVSQTPSNKVTEKGKYVELRCDPISGHTALYWYRQSLGQGPEFLIYFQGTGAADDSGLPNDRFFAVRPEGSVSTLKIQRTERGDSAVYLCASSSNRVHNEQFFGPGTRLTVL.

The chain is built from TRBV28 and TRBJ1-5; no clear D. This CDR3 is 16 amino acids long. CDR1 and CDR2 (germline): MDHEN, SYDVKM. V was pared by 8 bases and J by 4 bases, with 21 bases between. The CDR3 protein is CASGPSWADGNQPQHF. CDR3 DNA sequence: TGTGCCAGCGGCCCCAGTTGGGCCGACGGGAATCAGCCCCAGCATTTT.

The gene calls are TRBV7-3 and TRBJ2-5; TRBD2 might be the D (6 bases). V shed 2 bases and J shed 5 bases, with 15 bases lying between them. CDR1 is SGHTA, CDR2 FQGTGA, per germline. This CDR3 contains 15 residues. This CDR3 is CASSLGPGVDETQYF. The CDR3 DNA reads TGTGCCAGCAGCTTAGGACCGGGAGTCGACGAGACCCAGTACTTC.

In this sample, this clone turned up a few times. The chain combines TRBV29-1 with TRBJ1-4; no firm D call. V was pared by 5 bases and J by 4 bases, with 14 bases between. The germline CDR1 and CDR2 sequences are SQVTM and ANQGSEA. The CDR3 runs 14 residues. The chain's CDR3 is CSVKSAGSNEKLFF. For the CDR3, the DNA is TGCAGCGTTAAGTCGGCCGGCAGTAATGAAAAACTGTTTTTT.

This chain connects TRBV6-6 to TRBJ2-7; the D gene is possibly TRBD2 (5 bases). CDR1 is MNHNY and CDR2 is SVGAGI in the germline V gene (reference sequence). The V and J ends lost 6 bases and 5 bases respectively, with 14 bases between them. This CDR3 is built from 13 residues. CDR3 DNA: TGTGCCAGCAGCGTTACTAGTAGTGACGAGCAGTACTTC. Amino acids: CASSVTSSDEQYF.

The chain employs TRBV30 and TRBJ2-2; 9 nucleotides agree with TRBD1. Unmatched junction bases numbered 8, after V lost 5 bases and J lost 4 bases. CDR1 is GTSNPN and CDR2 is SVGIG in the germline V gene (reference sequence). This CDR3 has 15 residues. CDR3 nucleotides: TGTGCCTGGGAAAGGACAGGGGCGGTCACCGGGGAGCTGTTTTTT. This gives the protein CAWERTGAVTGELFF.

This clone appeared a single time. This chain connects TRBV28 to TRBJ1-3; D unclear. The CDR3 totals 14 residues. Germline-derived CDR1 and CDR2 are MDHEN and SYDVKM. Trimming left V 1 base short and J 4 bases short, with 8 bases between. The DNA of the CDR3 is TGTGCCAGCAGTTTATCGGTTTCGGGAAACACCATATATTTT. Encoded protein: CASSLSVSGNTIYF.

The V call is TRBV29-1, the J call TRBJ2-2, with 10 positions matching TRBD2. The trim removed 7 bases at V and 1 base at J, leaving 6 bases unmatched. The CDR3 is made up of 15 amino acids. Germline CDR1 SQVTM, CDR2 ANQGSEA. The CDR3 spells CSARVAGGNTGELFF. As DNA, the CDR3 is TGCAGCGCCCGGGTAGCGGGGGGGAACACCGGGGAGCTGTTTTTT.

The rearrangement links TRBV11-3 to TRBJ2-7, with D tentatively TRBD2 (6 bases). The CDR3 has 14 residues. Germline lookup yields CDR1 SGHNT and CDR2 YENEEA. The V and J ends lost 1 base and 3 bases respectively, with 10 bases between them. CDR3 nucleotides: TGTGCCAGCAGCTTAGGTGGGGGAGGCTACGAGCAGTACTTC. This codes for CASSLGGGGYEQYF.

This clone was observed a single time. V is TRBV18 and J is TRBJ1-5; possibly TRBD1 for D (5 bases). Germline V lookup: CDR1 KGHSH, CDR2 LQKENI. This CDR3 contains 14 residues. V lost 2 bases and J lost 6, with 11 bases in between. CDR3: CASSPGGVGQPQHF. The DNA for the CDR3 is TGTGCCAGCTCACCAGGAGGGGTTGGTCAGCCCCAGCATTTT.

The chain carries TRBV7-8 and TRBJ2-3; 8 bases align to TRBD2. This CDR3 region has 14 residues. Germline loops: CDR1 SGHVS, CDR2 FQNEAQ. Losses at the gene ends were 3 bases for V and 6 bases for J; bases not matched to a gene: 5. CDR3 loop: CASSLKRESDTQYF. DNA for the CDR3: TGTGCCAGCAGCTTGAAGCGGGAGTCCGATACGCAGTATTTT.

This clone was counted a single time. The chain recombines TRBV19 with TRBJ2-7; 7 nucleotides agree with TRBD2. Germline CDR1 is LNHDA and CDR2 is SQIVND (reference sequence). Trimming at V came to 2 bases and at J to 0 bases, leaving 4 bases not matched to a gene. The CDR3 is 15 amino acids. For the CDR3, the DNA is TGTGCCAGTAGTATACTGGCGGGAGTCTCCTACGAGCAGTACTTC. Amino acids: CASSILAGVSYEQYF.

J is TRBJ1-1 and V is TRBV29-1; 12 bases are shared with TRBD1. Germline V CDR1 and CDR2: SQVTM, ANQGSEA. With V trimmed by 7 bases and J by 1 base, 16 bases remained unmatched. The CDR3 consists of 18 residues. CDR3 DNA sequence: TGCAGCGGAGGAAGTTCACCGGGACAGGGGGCTCGGAACACTGAAGCTTTCTTT. Translated, it gives CSGGSSPGQGARNTEAFF.

Details on this clone: The same CDR3 is also encoded by other DNA sequences in this sample. J is TRBJ1-1 and V is TRBV9; D is undetermined. The CDR3 is 14 residues long. The V and J ends lost 0 bases and 2 bases respectively, with 8 bases between them. From germline, CDR1 is SGDLS and CDR2 YYNGEE. DNA of the CDR3: TGTGCCAGCAGCGTAGTTGGAGGCAACACTGAAGCTTTCTTT. Its protein is CASSVVGGNTEAFF.

The gene calls are TRBV5-1 and TRBJ2-5, with TRBD1 as a possible D gene (5 bases). Germline CDR1 reads SGHRS; CDR2 reads YFSETQ. V was trimmed by 0 bases and J by 2 bases, leaving 11 bases between them. The CDR3 length is 15 residues. The DNA for the CDR3 is TGCGCCAGCAGCTTGGGATTTGGGGCTCAAGAGACCCAGTACTTC. Encoded protein: CASSLGFGAQETQYF. Using reference TRBV5-1 and TRBJ2-5 for the parts outside the CDR3, the full variable domain is KAGVTQTPRYLIKTRGQQVTLSCSPISGHRSVSWYQQTPGQGLQFLFEYFSETQRNKGNFPGRFSGRQFSNSRSEMNVSTLELGDSALYLCASSLGFGAQETQYFGPGTRLLVL.

The rearrangement links TRBV5-6 to TRBJ2-1; D gene uncertain. Trimming removed 3 bases at V and 0 bases at J, with 13 bases between. CDR1 is SGHDT, CDR2 YYEEEE, per germline. CDR3 length: 16 amino acids. CDR3 in amino acids: CASSSRRLSSYNEQFF. The CDR3 bases are TGTGCCAGCAGCTCAAGACGGCTGAGCTCCTACAATGAGCAGTTCTTC.

This clone was seen a few times. The chain couples TRBV21-1 to TRBJ1-1. TRBV21-1 is a recognized pseudogene. The CDR3 extends over 15 amino acids. CDR3 sequence: CASSKARQRGAEAFF. The DNA for the CDR3 is TGTGCCAGCAGCAAAGCGAGGCAGCGGGGTGCTGAAGCTTTCTTT.

This chain uses TRBV5-4 with TRBJ2-1; TRBD1 matches 9 bases. CDR3 length equals 14 residues. V lost 4 bases, J lost 6 bases, and 5 bases stayed unmatched. From germline, CDR1 is SGHNT and CDR2 YYREEE (reference sequence). CDR3: CASSPGQGPNEQFF. DNA for the CDR3: TGTGCCAGCAGCCCGGGACAGGGACCCAATGAGCAGTTCTTC.

The chain has TRBV9 and TRBJ2-7; 7 nucleotides line up with TRBD1. The CDR3 covers 14 residues. J lost 2 bases, V lost 3 bases, and 5 bases had no gene match. Germline V lookup: CDR1 SGDLS, CDR2 YYNGEE. The CDR3 region is CASSASTGTYEQYF. The CDR3, as DNA: TGTGCCAGCAGCGCCTCGACAGGGACCTACGAGCAGTACTTC.

This clone showed up just once. The J gene is TRBJ2-7, the V gene TRBV19; D possibly corresponds to TRBD2 (6 bases). Per germline, CDR1 LNHDA and CDR2 SQIVND (reference sequence). V was cut by 0 bases and J by 6 bases, with 30 bases left in between. The CDR3 totals 20 residues. CDR3 protein: CASSIDHGGETPVDPSEQYF. Written as DNA, the CDR3 is TGTGCCAGTAGTATAGATCACGGCGGGGAGACACCTGTAGATCCGAGCGAGCAGTACTTC.

This chain uses TRBV2 with TRBJ1-1; the D gene is possibly TRBD1 (5 bases). Germline V gene lookup returns CDR1 SNHLY and CDR2 FYNNEI. The CDR3 is made up of 13 amino acids. V was trimmed by 5 bases and J by 7 bases, leaving 14 bases between them. CDR3 bases: TGTGCCAGCAGTACTAGGGGCGTCAGTGAAGCTTTCTTT. Translated, it gives CASSTRGVSEAFF.